Listed below are T cell receptor beta chains from one sample, sequenced in a study of T cell responses to AZD1222 COVID-19 vaccine. Repertoires were generated with immunoSEQ multiplex PCR, while TCRdb's copy carries only in-frame clones and drops some. The data contain roughly 270,000 clones, about 94% of them singletons. Here the sequenced sample was peripheral blood, taken 28 days after the second AZD1222 dose. These receptors originate from an adult who received the AZD1222 COVID-19 vaccine. Each CDR3 is given with its conserved first and last residue. A D gene is named only where the DNA matches it firmly. Some rows have no size entry. The others give once, few or many, or a class for an expanded clone.

>TRBJ2-1|TRBV6-2/TRBV6-3|TRBD1|.
TGTGCCAGCAGTACAGGGGGCTTTGAGCAGTTCTTC
CASSTGGFEQFF
>TRBJ2-7|TRBV5-5|TRBD2|.
TGTGCCAGCAGCCCTCTCGGTAGCGGGAGTTACGAGCAGTACTTC
CASSPLGSGSYEQYF
>TRBJ2-7|TRBV5-4|.|.
TGTGCCAGCAGTCCCGGGACCAGTAACGAGCAGTACTTC
CASSPGTSNEQYF
>TRBJ1-2|TRBV28|.|.
TGTGCCAGCAGTTTTGGACAGTATGGCTACACCTTC
CASSFGQYGYTF
>TRBJ1-3|TRBV28|TRBD1|few
TGTGCCAGCAGCCCACAGGGGGGAAACACCATATATTTT
CASSPQGGNTIYF
>TRBJ2-2|TRBV5-1|.|once
TGCGCCAGCAGCTTGTTGCGCGAAGCGAACACCGGGGAGCTGTTTTTT
CASSLLREANTGELFF
>TRBJ1-6|TRBV27|TRBD1|.
TGTGCCAGCAGTTCCCCCGGGACAGGGGTGTCACCCCTCCACTTT
CASSSPGTGVSPLHF
>TRBJ1-2|TRBV20-1|.|.
TGCAGTGCCAGTAGGGGGACGCCCCGCGGCTACACCTTC
CSASRGTPRGYTF
>TRBJ1-4|TRBV5-1|TRBD1|.
TGCGCCAGCAGCTTTTTGGGGACAGGGGAAGAAAAACTGTTTTTT
CASSFLGTGEEKLFF
>TRBJ1-1|TRBV5-1|TRBD1|.
TGCGCCAGCAGCCTAAACGACAGGGGGAGGACTGAAGCTTTCTTT
CASSLNDRGRTEAFF
>TRBJ2-5|TRBV4-1|TRBD2|.
TGCGCCAGCAGCCAAGTAAGACTAGCCCTCCAGTACTTC
CASSQVRLALQYF
>TRBJ2-5|TRBV11-1|.|.
TGTGCCAGCAGCTTGGGATGGGAAGAGACCCAGTACTTC
CASSLGWEETQYF
>TRBJ1-2|TRBV6-5|TRBD1|few
TGTGCCAGCAGTTACATGACAGGGATAGGCTATGGCTACACCTTC
CASSYMTGIGYGYTF
>TRBJ2-2|TRBV2|.|.
TGTGCCAGCAGAGGCCGGAACACCGGGGAGCTGTTTTTT
CASRGRNTGELFF
>TRBJ1-1|TRBV5-6|.|.
TGTGCCAGCAGCATGACCTGGGGGCAGAACACTGAAGCTTTCTTT
CASSMTWGQNTEAFF
>TRBJ1-4|TRBV19|TRBD1|.
TGTGCCAGTAGTTCCGCCGGACAGGGTTGGGAAAAACTGTTTTTT
CASSSAGQGWEKLFF
>TRBJ2-7|TRBV5-1|.|.
TGCGCCAGCAGCTCCCAGGGTTCCTACTACGAGCAGTACTTC
CASSSQGSYYEQYF
>TRBJ1-1|TRBV2|TRBD1|.
TGTGCCAGCAGACCCAGGGGGGGACCAGCTTTCTTT
CASRPRGGPAFF
>TRBJ1-1|TRBV5-1|TRBD1|.
TGCGCCAGCAGCTTGGCCGGGACAGGGGTTGCTGAAGCTTTCTTT
CASSLAGTGVAEAFF
>TRBJ2-7|TRBV5-4|.|once
TGTGCCAGCAGCAATTGGGGCGGATCCTACGAGCAGTACTTC
CASSNWGGSYEQYF
>TRBJ2-5|TRBV4-2|.|.
TGTGCCAGCAGCCCGCAATTGGACGAGACCCAGTACTTC
CASSPQLDETQYF
>TRBJ2-7|TRBV10-3|TRBD1|.
TGTGCCATCAGTCAGGGGACAGATTACGAGCAGTACTTC
CAISQGTDYEQYF
>TRBJ1-2|TRBV28|TRBD1|.
TGTGCCAGCATCGGGAGGGGGCGAGGCTACACCTTC
CASIGRGRGYTF
>TRBJ2-1|TRBV19|TRBD2|.
TGTGCCAGTAGTAGCGGGGGAAAATACAATGAGCAGTTCTTC
CASSSGGKYNEQFF